This TCR beta chain emerged from a study of CD8 T cells in ankylosing spondylitis. Study-level findings and limits: Some of the motif variants had earlier been found in reactive arthritis patients' fluid and blood.

Germline V CDR1 and CDR2: SGHAT, FQNNGV. There are 15 residues in the CDR3. Trimming took 0 bases from V and 1 from J, leaving 9 bases between them. In regard to this clonotype: Its antigen remains unidentified.

TCRdb passed the 5' RACE reads through MiXCR, listing each CDR3 protein once. This repertoire shows about 35,000 distinct CDR3 sequences, 9% to 12% found once; its top ten account for about a sixth. This chain joins TRBV11-2 and TRBJ1-1, with no clear D. This sequence originates from a male donor with ankylosing spondylitis or in good health (not recorded which). The sequencing sample was made of blood, either unsorted or a sorted T cell fraction (not recorded which). Here the CDR3 reads CASSLEGVPNTEAFF. Here the CDR3 DNA reads TGTGCCAGCAGCTTAGAAGGCGTACCGAACACTGAAGCTTTCTTT.